This TCR beta chain emerged from a study of CD8+ T cells in alopecia areata. Study at large: Treated patients were given 5 to 10 mg oral tofacitinib twice daily. Study conclusions and caveats: More clonal than normal scalp was lesional scalp, particularly alopecia totalis/universalis. Sequencing of scalp tissue also captures the resident alphabeta T cells of normal skin.

RNA was isolated and reverse transcribed to cDNA, the sequencing template. Clones were read by immunoSEQ multiplex PCR, and TCRdb kept only the in-frame ones, dropping some. The sample contains 110,000 or so clones, less than 75% of which appear only once. This clone was seen only a few times. The antigen is unknown. There are 15 residues in the CDR3. Deletions cut 6 bases from V and 0 bases from J, with 9 bases between. Germline values: CDR1 MRHNA, CDR2 SNTAGT. Treatment: oral pan-JAK inhibitor, 5-10 mg twice daily. Investigators sorted PBMCs to obtain both CD4+ and CD8+ T cells. This TCR was recovered from a human donor with alopecia areata. The V call is TRBV6-4, the J call TRBJ2-6; the D is unclear. The material was CD8+ T cells sorted from blood, obtained at week 4, from a patient treated with tofacitinib. The CDR3 reads CASSASNSGANVLTF. The CDR3 nucleotides read TGTGCCAGCAGCGCGAGTAACTCTGGGGCCAACGTCCTGACTTTC.